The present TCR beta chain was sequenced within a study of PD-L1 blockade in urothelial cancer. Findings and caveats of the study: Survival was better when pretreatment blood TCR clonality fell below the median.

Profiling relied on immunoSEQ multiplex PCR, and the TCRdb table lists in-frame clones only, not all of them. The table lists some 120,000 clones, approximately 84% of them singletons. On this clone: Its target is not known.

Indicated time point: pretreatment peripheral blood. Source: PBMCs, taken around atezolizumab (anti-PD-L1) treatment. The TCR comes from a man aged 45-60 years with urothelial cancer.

CDR3 nucleotide sequence: TGCGCCAGCAGCTTGGGGACAGCAAGATCCTACGAGCAGTACTTC. It encodes CASSLGTARSYEQYF. The chain has TRBV5-1 and TRBJ2-7; D may be TRBD1 (6 bases). CDR3 length: 15 residues. Trimming took 0 bases from V and 1 from J, leaving 11 bases between them. CDR1 is SGHRS, CDR2 YFSETQ, per germline.